The 2 T cell receptor beta chains presented below share a single source sample, sequenced in a study of blood T cell repertoires in COVID-19 (TCRdb year 2020). Library method: the immunoSEQ multiplex PCR assay. In TCRdb, the immuneACCESS table is reduced to in-frame sequences with V and J assigned. These tables do not hold every clone; where another copy was compared, an unresolved V gene accounts for under half, and the others remain unexplained. This sample gives around 300,000 clones in total; 70% to 90% of them show up just once. The top ten constitute roughly 13% of the sample. The source material was peripheral blood. The receptors stem from a woman between 65 and 79 years old with COVID-19, enrolled during active disease.

The V call is TRBV9, the J call TRBJ2-7; 12 nucleotides align to TRBD2. CDR3 length: 16 amino acids. The germline gives CDR1 SGDLS, CDR2 YYNGEE. Trimming removed 3 bases from V and 6 bases from J; junction bases left unmatched: 10. DNA of the CDR3: TGTGCCAGCAGCGACCAGACTAGCGGGGGAACAGGCGAGCAGTACTTC. It is translated as CASSDQTSGGTGEQYF.

The genes are TRBV19 and TRBJ1-5; D gene ambiguous. CDR3 size: 15 residues. The ends were cut back, 1 base at V and 1 base at J, with 8 bases in the middle. Germline V gene sequence: CDR1 LNHDA, CDR2 SQIVND (reference sequence). The CDR3 DNA is TGTGCCAGTAGTATAGGGCGGGCAAGCAATCAGCCCCAGCATTTT. Amino acid sequence: CASSIGRASNQPQHF.